This T cell receptor beta chain is drawn from a study of blood T cell repertoires in COVID-19 (dated by TCRdb to about 2020). With respect to the entire study: Samples from collaborators originated in the United States, Italy and Spain and spanned both the acute and convalescent phases of COVID-19. The prospective study material was composed of cDNA or gDNA derived from T cells, B-cell-depleted T cells, or PBMCs. Deeply sampled blood TCRbeta repertoires from subjects exposed to, actively infected with, or recovered from COVID-19 were included in the dataset. The repertoires were released in a freely available public database meant as a resource for research on the immune response to SARS-CoV-2. Samples were obtained from the ongoing ImmuneRACE study (first 160 participants) and from about 1,300 subjects provided by 6 global collaborators. Nearly every sample came with metadata listing a de-identified subject ID, COVID-19 status, age in years and sex. HLA class I and class II types, where available, came from metadata supplied by the sample provider rather than from assay-based typing. Overall study results and their limits: The quantity of clinical and demographic metadata differed by source and by participant and was supplied without curation.

For this clone: Its target antigen remains unknown. Nothing much larger sits one base from this clone, and base qualities are not available.

Enrolling through a virtual design, the prospective study's participants ranged in age from roughly 18 to 89 years and lived across roughly 23 United States geographic areas. In the prospective study, cohorts were assigned on the basis of participant-reported clinical history obtained from a screening survey and a study questionnaire. Each participant in the prospective study had whole blood, serum and a nasopharyngeal or oropharyngeal swab collected by mobile phlebotomists. Additional blood draws and questionnaires over an approximately two-month period could optionally be provided by prospective study participants. Prospective study blood samples were shipped either frozen or at room temperature before DNA extraction. TCRbeta CDR3 regions were amplified from genomic DNA by means of the immunoSEQ Assay, a bias-controlled multiplex PCR. Concerning the study's data processing: Within the assay, amplification of reference gene primers was used to estimate how many nucleated cells each sample contained. To quantify the absolute abundance of each unique TCRbeta CDR3 rearrangement, sequence reads were collapsed and filtered. For each sample, productive Simpson clonality was calculated as the square root of Simpson's diversity index across productive rearrangements. TCRdb obtained this table from immuneACCESS and retained in-frame rearrangements with V and J assigned. These tables miss some clones; where compared with another copy, unresolved V genes account for less than half of the shortfall, and the remainder is unexplained. For V, J and clone size, that table is used; D and trimming come from the DNA. Within this sample are about 200,000 clones, with 80% to 85% of them counted one time only. Around 9.3% of the sample goes to the ten largest clones.

The clonotype was recovered from a woman aged 45-60 years with acute COVID-19. Sequencing was carried out using PBMCs or T cells enriched from blood (not recorded which).

The encoded CDR3 is CASSGRGWGYEQYF. The DNA sequence reads TGTGCCAGCAGTGGCAGGGGATGGGGCTACGAGCAGTACTTC. The V gene is TRBV28 and the J gene is TRBJ2-7; the D gene is perhaps TRBD1, from 6 matching bases. Measured from the cysteine to the phenylalanine, the CDR3 is 14 residues long. Here the CDR3 DNA is all that survives: 42 bases in frame from base 1. Deletion took 5 bases off V and 3 bases off J, with a span of 14 bases between the germline ends. The germline V gene supplies CDR1 MDHEN and CDR2 SYDVKM.